Presented here are 21 T cell receptor beta chains from one specimen sequenced in a study of T cells in Graves' hyperthyroidism and ophthalmopathy. RNA transcripts gave rise to amplified TCR beta CDR3 regions. A first-round RT-PCR of the TCR CDR3 used the HTBI primer set. TCRdb ran MiXCR on the multiplex PCR reads and lists one entry per CDR3 protein. The sample has over 700,000 distinct CDR3 sequences; over 35% are singletons. What was sequenced was blood. All receptors derive from a man between 18 and 29 years old with Graves' hyperthyroidism.

Ten or more counts support this clonotype. The chain combines TRBV10-3 with TRBJ1-1, with D perhaps TRBD1 (6 bases). This CDR3 region has 15 residues. Germline CDR1 reads ENHRY; CDR2 reads SYGVKD. V gave up 5 bases and J gave up 4 bases, with 17 bases separating them. Written as DNA, the CDR3 is TGTGCCATCAGTACCTTTGGGGGCAACGGCACTGAAGCTTTCTTT. Translated, it gives CAISTFGGNGTEAFF.

At least ten counts were recorded for this clonotype. J is TRBJ2-7 and V is TRBV10-3, with D unresolved. This CDR3 spans 11 amino acids. Trimming pared 4 bases from V and 3 bases from J, leaving 4 bases between. The germline V gene encodes CDR1 ENHRY and CDR2 SYGVKD. CDR3 protein: CAISGGYEQYF. The CDR3 DNA reads as TGTGCCATCAGTGGGGGCTACGAGCAGTACTTC.

The rearrangement joins TRBV10-3 to TRBJ1-2, with 7 positions matching TRBD1. After removal of 6 bases from V and 6 bases from J, the junction contained 4 bases not matched to a gene. The CDR3 is made up of 12 amino acids. In germline, CDR1 is ENHRY, CDR2 SYGVKD. The CDR3 DNA reads as TGTGCCATCAGGGGGACAGTCGATGGCTACACCTTC. Translated: CAIRGTVDGYTF.

On this clonotype itself: One end of the junction is discordant with germline, which a read error may explain. The chain carries TRBV9 and TRBJ1-5; a weak D match, TRBD1 (5 bases). Per the germline V gene, CDR1 is SGDLS and CDR2 is YYNGEE. This CDR3 spans 16 amino acids. CDR3 bases: TGTGCCTGCAGTGTAGATGGGGCGGGAGGCAATCAGCCCCAGCATTTT. Translation: CACSVDGAGGNQPQHF.

This clonotype was observed at least ten times. The chain joins TRBV25-1 to TRBJ1-1; the D is unclear. The germline V gene has CDR1 MGHDK and CDR2 SYGVNS. The V end lost 2 bases, the J end lost 4 bases, and 11 bases lay between the germline ends. This CDR3 comprises 14 residues. The CDR3 here is CASSEAEPGTEAFF. The CDR3 bases are TGTGCCAGCAGTGAAGCCGAACCGGGCACTGAAGCTTTCTTT.

This rearrangement joins TRBV5-6 to TRBJ1-1; D remains unclear. Trimming stripped 1 base from V and 3 bases from J, with 13 bases between. This CDR3 contains 15 residues. CDR1 and CDR2 from the germline V gene are SGHDT and YYEEEE. The chain's CDR3 is CASSLNVLRDTEAFF. In DNA, the CDR3 is TGTGCCAGCAGCTTGAACGTCTTAAGGGACACTGAAGCTTTCTTT.

The chain combines TRBV7-2 with TRBJ2-7, with 8 bases matching TRBD2. Germline trimming cut 0 bases from V and 5 bases from J; bases unmatched to any gene: 6. Germline CDR1 reads SGHTA; CDR2 reads FQGNSA. The CDR3 has 15 amino acids. CDR3 amino acids: CASSLAKGLVHEQYF. The CDR3 DNA follows: TGTGCCAGCAGCTTAGCGAAGGGACTAGTACACGAGCAGTACTTC.

This clonotype appeared once. V and J are TRBV2 and TRBJ2-3; weak D call: TRBD2 (6 bases). V shed 7 bases and J shed 2 bases, with 19 bases lying between them. Germline V lookup: CDR1 SNHLY, CDR2 FYNNEI. The CDR3 has 16 amino acids. The CDR3 coding sequence is TGTGCCAGCAAGTGGGCGGGCGGGGCCTTCACAGATACGCAGTATTTT. Its translation is CASKWAGGAFTDTQYF.

This clonotype was recorded at least ten times. The chain is built from TRBV29-1 and TRBJ1-2; TRBD1 might be the D (6 bases). CDR1 and CDR2 (germline): SQVTM, ANQGSEA. Trimming cost V 4 bases and J 8 bases, with 8 bases left between them. This CDR3 has 10 amino acids. This chain's CDR3 is CSVADSGYTF. CDR3 coding DNA: TGCAGCGTTGCGGACAGCGGCTACACCTTC.

In its sample, this clonotype was seen a few times. The chain employs TRBV2 and TRBJ2-5; D gene unclear. Germline V CDR1 and CDR2: SNHLY, FYNNEI. Trimming removed 1 base from V and 3 bases from J, with 21 bases in between. The CDR3 is made up of 18 amino acids. CDR3 protein: CASSEGAAVDRWEETQYF. In DNA form, the CDR3 reads TGTGCCAGCAGTGAAGGCGCAGCCGTAGACCGATGGGAAGAGACCCAGTACTTC.

The chain links TRBV10-3 to TRBJ2-7; either TRBD1 or TRBD2 may fit D (5 bases each). Germline CDR1 reads ENHRY; CDR2 reads SYGVKD. The CDR3 contains 15 residues. Trimming stripped 4 bases from V and 0 bases from J, with 13 bases between. CDR3: CAISARLGTSYEQYF. DNA of the CDR3: TGTGCCATCAGTGCTCGGTTAGGGACCTCCTACGAGCAGTACTTC.

This sequence joins TRBV7-6 and TRBJ1-1; no firm D call. Germline values: CDR1 SGHVS, CDR2 FNYEAQ. Trimming pared 3 bases from V and 1 base from J, leaving 12 bases between. The CDR3 is 15 amino acids. In DNA form, the CDR3 reads TGTGCCAGCAGCTTTACATCCGACGCGAACACTGAAGCTTTCTTT. Amino acid sequence: CASSFTSDANTEAFF.

This clonotype was counted only a few times. The chain combines TRBV13 with TRBJ2-7; 12 bases align to TRBD1. This CDR3 is 14 amino acids long. The J segment lost 6 bases and the V segment lost 5 bases, leaving 5 bases of the junction unmatched. From germline, CDR1 is PRHDT and CDR2 FYEKMQ (reference sequence). This CDR3 is CASSAGTGGGEQYF. The CDR3 DNA reads TGTGCCAGCAGCGCCGGGACAGGGGGCGGCGAGCAGTACTTC.

V gene TRBV20-1 combines with J gene TRBJ2-7, with TRBD2 as a possible D gene (6 bases). The CDR3 consists of 14 residues. In germline, CDR1 is DFQATT, CDR2 SNEGSKA (reference sequence). Trimming shortened V by 6 bases and J by 7 bases, and 22 bases separated the two germline ends. The CDR3 DNA reads TGCAGTGCAAGTCGGAGGGGTGAGGAGGAGGAGCAGTACTTC. Residues: CSASRRGEEEEQYF.

The V and J genes are TRBV7-2 and TRBJ2-2; TRBD2 matches 8 bases. The CDR3 has 16 amino acids. Trimming removed 4 bases from V and 2 bases from J; junction bases left unmatched: 6. From germline, CDR1 is SGHTA and CDR2 FQGNSA. CDR3 coding DNA: TGTGCCAGCAGCTCCCGGGGGGGTGTCAACACCGGGGAGCTGTTTTTT. It codes for CASSSRGGVNTGELFF. The whole variable domain, filled in from reference TRBV7-2 and TRBJ2-2, reads GAGVSQSPSNKVTEKGKDVELRCDPISGHTALYWYRQSLGQGLEFLIYFQGNSAPDKSGLPSDRFSAERTGGSVSTLTIQRTQQEDSAVYLCASSSRGGVNTGELFFGEGSRLTVL.

This clonotype has at least ten counts. The genes are TRBV14 and TRBJ1-5; 8 bases match TRBD1. Germline values: CDR1 SGHDN, CDR2 FVKESK. This CDR3 has 14 residues. J was trimmed by 9 bases and V by 3 bases; bases with no gene match: 7. CDR3: CASSHHRGVMPQHF. Written as DNA, the CDR3 is TGTGCCAGCAGCCACCACAGGGGGGTCATGCCCCAGCATTTT.

V gene TRBV6-5 combines with J gene TRBJ1-3, with 7 positions matching TRBD1. V shed 2 bases, J shed 4 bases, and the junction held 2 bases outside the gene matches. The germline V gene has CDR1 MNHEY and CDR2 SVGAGI. The CDR3 contains 14 residues. As DNA, the CDR3 is TGTGCCAGCAGTTACAGGGGGCAAGGAAACACCATATATTTT. This codes for CASSYRGQGNTIYF.

This clonotype was found many times. V usage is TRBV7-2 and J usage is TRBJ2-7; 10 positions match TRBD2. Germline CDR1 is SGHTA and CDR2 is FQGNSA. The J segment lost 2 bases and the V segment lost 5 bases, leaving 6 bases of the junction unmatched. This CDR3 has 15 amino acids. The CDR3 spells CASSATSGLTYEQYF. DNA of the CDR3: TGTGCCAGCAGCGCGACTAGCGGGCTCACCTACGAGCAGTACTTC.

This clonotype was seen at least ten times. CDR3 nucleotide sequence: TGTGCCAGTGAGGGGACAGGAGATGAAAAACTGTTTTTT. This sequence encodes CASEGTGDEKLFF. J is TRBJ1-4 and V is TRBV19; 8 bases map to TRBD1. This CDR3 spans 13 amino acids. CDR1 LNHDA and CDR2 SQIVND come from the germline V gene (reference sequence). V was pared by 8 bases and J by 6 bases, with 5 bases of the junction left unmatched.

This chain links TRBV7-3 with TRBJ2-2; D remains unclear. The V gene lost 1 base and the J gene lost 1 base, with 7 bases spanning the gap. Germline CDR1 and CDR2: SGHTA and FQGTGA. The CDR3 runs to 15 residues. The CDR3 is CASSLSSLNTGELFF. For the CDR3, the DNA is TGTGCCAGCAGCTTAAGTAGCCTGAACACCGGGGAGCTGTTTTTT.

This clonotype has more than one count but fewer than ten. The rearrangement uses TRBV14 and TRBJ1-3, with D hard to call. This CDR3 comprises 16 residues. V lost 4 bases and J 0 bases, leaving 13 bases between the germline ends. Germline V gene data show CDR1 as SGHDN and CDR2 as FVKESK. CDR3 sequence (DNA): TGTGCCAGCAGCCCGAGGGTCCTTCTCTCTGGAAACACCATATATTTT. It codes for CASSPRVLLSGNTIYF. Combining the CDR3 with reference TRBV14 and TRBJ1-3 gives the whole variable domain EAGVTQFPSHSVIEKGQTVTLRCDPISGHDNLYWYRRVMGKEIKFLLHFVKESKQDESGMPNNRFLAERTGGTYSTLKVQPAELEDSGVYFCASSPRVLLSGNTIYFGEGSWLTVV.